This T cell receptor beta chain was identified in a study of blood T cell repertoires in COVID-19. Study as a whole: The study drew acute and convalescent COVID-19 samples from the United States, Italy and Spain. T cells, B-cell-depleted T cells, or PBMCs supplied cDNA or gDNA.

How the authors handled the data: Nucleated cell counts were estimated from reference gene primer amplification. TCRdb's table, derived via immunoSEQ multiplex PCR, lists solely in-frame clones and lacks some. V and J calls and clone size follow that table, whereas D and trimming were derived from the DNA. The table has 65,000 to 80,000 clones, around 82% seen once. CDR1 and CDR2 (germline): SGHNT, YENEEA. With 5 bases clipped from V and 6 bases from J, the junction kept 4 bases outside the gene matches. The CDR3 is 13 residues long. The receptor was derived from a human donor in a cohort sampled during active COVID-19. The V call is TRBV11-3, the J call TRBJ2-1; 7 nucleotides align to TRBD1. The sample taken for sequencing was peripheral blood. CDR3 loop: CASSPGQSNEQFF. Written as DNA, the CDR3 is TGTGCCAGCAGCCCGGGACAGAGCAATGAGCAGTTCTTC.